This TCR beta chain was sequenced in a study of regulatory T cells in long-lasting Graves disease. For this clonotype: Its specificity is unknown.

General observations from the study: Shared public clonotypes totalled roughly 2,500 in persistent patients, compared with roughly 970 in new patients.

Through Arm-PCR of CDR3 regions and iRepertoire HTBI primers, TCR beta libraries were built. TCRdb re-called the multiplex PCR reads through MiXCR, storing one row per CDR3 protein. Among under 500,000 distinct CDR3 sequences listed, roughly 20% were seen once. V shed 6 bases, J shed 0 bases, and the junction held 9 bases outside the gene matches. The CDR3 sequence is 19 residues long. Sample time point: persistent/refractory GD, antithyroid drugs over 5 years with positive TRAb. Following extraction of RNA from PBMCs, that RNA was used to make the TCR library. The sequence was obtained from a female donor with Graves disease. The sequencing used peripheral blood mononuclear cells (PBMCs), collected when the disease was refractory, from a patient treated with antithyroid drugs. V gene TRBV12-3 or TRBV12-4 combines with J gene TRBJ1-6; 12 bases agree with TRBD1. This CDR3 reads CASSRGTGGPSSYNSPLHF. The DNA for the CDR3 is TGTGCCAGCAGCCGCGGGACAGGGGGCCCTAGCTCCTATAATTCACCCCTCCACTTT.